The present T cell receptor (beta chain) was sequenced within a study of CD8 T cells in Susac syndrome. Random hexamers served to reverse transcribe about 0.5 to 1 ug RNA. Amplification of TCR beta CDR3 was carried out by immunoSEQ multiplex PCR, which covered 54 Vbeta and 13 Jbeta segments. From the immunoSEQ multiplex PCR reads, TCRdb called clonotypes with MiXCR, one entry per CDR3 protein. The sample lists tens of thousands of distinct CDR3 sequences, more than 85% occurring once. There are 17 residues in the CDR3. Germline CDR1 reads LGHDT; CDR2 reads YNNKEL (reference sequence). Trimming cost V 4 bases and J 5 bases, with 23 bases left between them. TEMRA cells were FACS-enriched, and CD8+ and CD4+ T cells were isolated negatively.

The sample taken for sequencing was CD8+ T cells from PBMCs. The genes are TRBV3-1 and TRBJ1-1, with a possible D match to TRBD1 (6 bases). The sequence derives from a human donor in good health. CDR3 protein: CASSLEDRDPLGTEAFF. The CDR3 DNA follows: TGTGCCAGCAGCCTAGAGGACAGAGATCCCTTGGGGACTGAAGCTTTCTTT.